The source of this T cell receptor beta chain is a study of blood T cell repertoires in COVID-19. Study details: Collection of acute and convalescent COVID-19 samples took place in the United States, Italy and Spain.

Sequencing was performed with immunoSEQ multiplex PCR; in TCRdb, only in-frame clones are kept and a portion is missing. The sample lists fewer than 350,000 clones, around 84% occurring once. The trim removed 4 bases at V and 7 bases at J, leaving 6 bases unmatched. The length of the CDR3 is 15 residues. CDR1 and CDR2 (germline): SGHAT, FQNNGV. Sequenced material: PBMCs or T cells enriched from blood (not recorded which). The TCR comes from a woman aged 25 to 39 who had been exposed to COVID-19. V and J are TRBV11-2 and TRBJ1-6, with 8 bases lining up with TRBD1. The CDR3 nucleotides are TGTGCCAGCAGCTCAGGGGGCTATCGGAATTCACCCCTCCACTTT. This codes for CASSSGGYRNSPLHF. The full variable domain, with the rest looked up from reference TRBV11-2 and TRBJ1-6, is EAGVAQSPRYKIIEKRQSVAFWCNPISGHATLYWYQQILGQGPKLLIQFQNNGVVDDSQLPKDRFSAERLKGVDSTLKIQPAKLEDSAVYLCASSSGGYRNSPLHFGNGTRLTVT.